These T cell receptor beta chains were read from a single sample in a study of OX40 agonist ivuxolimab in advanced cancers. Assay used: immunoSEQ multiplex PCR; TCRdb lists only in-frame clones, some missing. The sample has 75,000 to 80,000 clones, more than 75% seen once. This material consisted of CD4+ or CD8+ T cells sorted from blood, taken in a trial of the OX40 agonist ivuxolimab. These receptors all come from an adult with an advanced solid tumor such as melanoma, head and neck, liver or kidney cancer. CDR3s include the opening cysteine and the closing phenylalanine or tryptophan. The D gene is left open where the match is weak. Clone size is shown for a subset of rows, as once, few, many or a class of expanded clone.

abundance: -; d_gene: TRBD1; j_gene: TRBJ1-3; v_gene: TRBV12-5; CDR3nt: TGTGCTAGTGGTTCCGGGACAGCGGGAAACACCATATATTTT; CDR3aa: CASGSGTAGNTIYF
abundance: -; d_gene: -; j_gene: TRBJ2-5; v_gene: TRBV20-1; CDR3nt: TGCAGTGCTAGTCAAGAGACCCAGTACTTC; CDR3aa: CSASQETQYF
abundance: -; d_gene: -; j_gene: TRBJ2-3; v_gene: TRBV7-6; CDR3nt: TGTGCCAGCAGCTTAGAAGCGCTCGGAGTAGGGACAGATACGCAGTATTTT; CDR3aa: CASSLEALGVGTDTQYF
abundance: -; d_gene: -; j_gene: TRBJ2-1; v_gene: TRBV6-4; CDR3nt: TGTGCCAGCAGTGAGGGGGGTGAGCAGTTCTTC; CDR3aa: CASSEGGEQFF
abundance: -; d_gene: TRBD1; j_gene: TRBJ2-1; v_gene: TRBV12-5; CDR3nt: TGTGCTAGTGGCTTGGACAGGGGTAATGAGCAGTTCTTC; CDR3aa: CASGLDRGNEQFF
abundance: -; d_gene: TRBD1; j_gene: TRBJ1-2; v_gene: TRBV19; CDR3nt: TGTGCCAGTAGAAGACAGGGGGAGGACTATGGCTACACCTTC; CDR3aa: CASRRQGEDYGYTF
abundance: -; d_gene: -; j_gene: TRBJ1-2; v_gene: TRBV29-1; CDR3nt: TGCAGCTCATGGGGGGCGGGGGAAGGGCGCTATGGCTACACCTTC; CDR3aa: CSSWGAGEGRYGYTF
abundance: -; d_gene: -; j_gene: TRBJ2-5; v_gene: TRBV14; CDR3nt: TGTGCCAGCAGCCAAGATCATCAGGGGCAAGAGACCCAGTACTTC; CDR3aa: CASSQDHQGQETQYF
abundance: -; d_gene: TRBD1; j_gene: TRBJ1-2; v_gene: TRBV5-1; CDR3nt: TGCGCCAGCAGCCCCCTGACAGGGTTCGGCTACACCTTC; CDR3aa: CASSPLTGFGYTF
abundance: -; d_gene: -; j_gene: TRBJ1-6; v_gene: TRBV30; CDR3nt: TGTGCCTGGCGGCTCGGGCCGAATTCACCCCTCCACTTT; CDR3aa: CAWRLGPNSPLHF
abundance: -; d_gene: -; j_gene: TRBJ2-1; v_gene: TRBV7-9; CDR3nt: TGTGCCAGCAGCCTATCCCTGGACAATGAGCAGTTCTTC; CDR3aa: CASSLSLDNEQFF
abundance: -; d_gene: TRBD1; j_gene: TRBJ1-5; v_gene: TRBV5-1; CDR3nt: TGCGCCAGCAGCTTGTCAGGGGGCGGACAGCCCCAGCATTTT; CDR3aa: CASSLSGGGQPQHF
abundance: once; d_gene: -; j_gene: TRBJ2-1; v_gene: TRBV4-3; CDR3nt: TGCGCCAGCAGCCGGACGTCCACAGGAGGTGAGCAGTTCTTC; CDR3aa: CASSRTSTGGEQFF
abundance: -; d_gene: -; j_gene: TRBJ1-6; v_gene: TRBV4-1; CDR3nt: TGCGCCAGCAGCCAACAGGTCAGCTCCTATAATTCACCCCTCCACTTT; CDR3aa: CASSQQVSSYNSPLHF
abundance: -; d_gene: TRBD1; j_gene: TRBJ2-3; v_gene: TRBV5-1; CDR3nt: TGCGCCAGCAGCTTAGGACAGGGTAGCACAGATACGCAGTATTTT; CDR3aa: CASSLGQGSTDTQYF
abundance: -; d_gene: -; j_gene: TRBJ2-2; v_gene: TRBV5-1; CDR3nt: TGCGCCAGCAGCTTGGATTTTGGCGGGGAGCTGTTTTTT; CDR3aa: CASSLDFGGELFF
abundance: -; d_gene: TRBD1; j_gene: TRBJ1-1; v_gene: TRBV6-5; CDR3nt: TGTGCCAGCAGTGTACAGGGGAGGAACACTGAAGCTTTCTTT; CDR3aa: CASSVQGRNTEAFF
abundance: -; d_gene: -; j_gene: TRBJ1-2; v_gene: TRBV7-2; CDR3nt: TGTGCCAGCAGCTTAAGTCAGGGCGCCTCTAACGGCTACACCTTC; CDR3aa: CASSLSQGASNGYTF
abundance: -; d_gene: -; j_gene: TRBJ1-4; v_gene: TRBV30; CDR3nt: TGTGCCTGTTATCGCAGGGAGTTTGAAAAACTGTTTTTT; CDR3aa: CACYRREFEKLFF
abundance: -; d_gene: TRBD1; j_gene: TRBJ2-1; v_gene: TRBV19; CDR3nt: TGTGCCAGTAGGATTACAGGGGGAGGGCAGTTCTTC; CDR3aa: CASRITGGGQFF
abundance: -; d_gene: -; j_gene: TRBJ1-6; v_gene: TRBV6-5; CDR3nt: TGTGCCAGCAGTAGCTGGGATTCACCCCTCCACTTT; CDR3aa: CASSSWDSPLHF
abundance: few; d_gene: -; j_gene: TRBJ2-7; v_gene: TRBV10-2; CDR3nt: TGCGCCAGCAGTGATCATGGGCAGACTACCTACGAGCAGTACTTC; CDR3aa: CASSDHGQTTYEQYF
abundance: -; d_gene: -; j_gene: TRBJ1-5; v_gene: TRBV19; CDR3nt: TGTGCCAGTAGTCCTGTAGGGAATAGCAATCAGCCCCAGCATTTT; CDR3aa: CASSPVGNSNQPQHF
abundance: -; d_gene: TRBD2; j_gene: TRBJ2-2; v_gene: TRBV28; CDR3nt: TGTGCCAGCAGTTTAGGGGGAGGGCCGCACGGGGAGCTGTTTTTT; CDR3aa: CASSLGGGPHGELFF
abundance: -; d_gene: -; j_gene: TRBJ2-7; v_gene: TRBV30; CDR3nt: TGTGCCTGGAGTGTAAGGGGGCGGGGAAACTACGAGCAGTACTTC; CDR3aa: CAWSVRGRGNYEQYF
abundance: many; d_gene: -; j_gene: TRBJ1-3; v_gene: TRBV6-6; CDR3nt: TGTGCCAGCAGTCCCTCCGGAAGTTTTGGAAACACCATATATTTT; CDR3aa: CASSPSGSFGNTIYF
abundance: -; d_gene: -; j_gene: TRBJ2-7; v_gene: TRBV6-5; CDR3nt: TGTGCCTCGTCAGGGGAAGCCTACGAGCAGTACTTC; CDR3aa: CASSGEAYEQYF
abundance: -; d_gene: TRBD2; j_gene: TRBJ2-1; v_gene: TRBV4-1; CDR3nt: TGCGCCAGCAGCCAAATGGGTAGCGGGGGGGCCAATGAGCAGTTCTTC; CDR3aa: CASSQMGSGGANEQFF
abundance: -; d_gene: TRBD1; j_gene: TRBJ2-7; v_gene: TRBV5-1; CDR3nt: TGCGCCAGCAGCCCGTGGACAGGGGCCGGGGAGGAGCAGTACTTC; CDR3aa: CASSPWTGAGEEQYF
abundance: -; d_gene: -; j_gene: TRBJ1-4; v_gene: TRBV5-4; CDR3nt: TGTGCCAGCAGTATACAGGGAGGGGTTGGAGAAAAACTGTTTTTT; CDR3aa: CASSIQGGVGEKLFF
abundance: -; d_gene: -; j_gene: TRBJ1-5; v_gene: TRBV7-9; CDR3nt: TGTGCCAGCAGCTTAGCCCCAGGGGATCAGCCCCAGCATTTT; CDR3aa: CASSLAPGDQPQHF
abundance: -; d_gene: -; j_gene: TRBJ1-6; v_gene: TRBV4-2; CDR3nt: TGTGCCAGCAGCCAAGAGGCCGGGACCCCCGCATCACCCCTCCACTTT; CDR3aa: CASSQEAGTPASPLHF
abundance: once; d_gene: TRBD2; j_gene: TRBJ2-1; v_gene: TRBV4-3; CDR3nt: TGCGCCAGCAGCCAACACTCGGGGGGTGTAAGGTCTAATGAGCAGTTCTTC; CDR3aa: CASSQHSGGVRSNEQFF
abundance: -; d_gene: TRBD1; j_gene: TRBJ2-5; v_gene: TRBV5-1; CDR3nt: TGCGCCAGCAGCTTGGCGGACAGGGGGGGAGAGACCCAGTACTTC; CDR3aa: CASSLADRGGETQYF
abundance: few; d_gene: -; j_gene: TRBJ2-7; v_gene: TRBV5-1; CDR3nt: TGCGCCAGCAGTCAACCCGACCTGCCCTACGAGCAGTACTTC; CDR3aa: CASSQPDLPYEQYF
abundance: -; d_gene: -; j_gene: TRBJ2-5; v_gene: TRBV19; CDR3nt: TGTGCCAGTACTATATCGGGAGCCGGCGAGACCCAGTACTTC; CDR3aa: CASTISGAGETQYF
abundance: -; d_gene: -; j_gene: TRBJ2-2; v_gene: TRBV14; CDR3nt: TGTGCCAGCAGCCACAGGGCGGGAAACACCGGGGAGCTGTTTTTT; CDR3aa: CASSHRAGNTGELFF
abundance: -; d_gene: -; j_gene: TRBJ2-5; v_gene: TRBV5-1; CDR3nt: TGCGCCAGCAGCTTGAGTTACCAAGAGACCCAGTACTTC; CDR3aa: CASSLSYQETQYF
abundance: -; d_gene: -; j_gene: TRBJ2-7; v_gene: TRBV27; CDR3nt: TGTGCCAGCAGTCTTCGGGGCGGGACCCCCTACGAGCAGTACTTC; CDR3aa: CASSLRGGTPYEQYF
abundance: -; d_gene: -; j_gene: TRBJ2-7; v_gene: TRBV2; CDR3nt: TGTGCCAGCAGTGGAGGGGGGCAAAGGGAGCAGTACTTC; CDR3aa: CASSGGGQREQYF
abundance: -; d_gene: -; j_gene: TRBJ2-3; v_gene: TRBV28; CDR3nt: TGTGCCAGCAGTTTTGGAGTCAGGGGAGATACAGATACGCAGTATTTT; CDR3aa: CASSFGVRGDTDTQYF
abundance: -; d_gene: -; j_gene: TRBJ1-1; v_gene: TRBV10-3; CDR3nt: TGTGCCGTCAGTGAGATAAGGGACACTGAAGCTTTCTTT; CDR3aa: CAVSEIRDTEAFF
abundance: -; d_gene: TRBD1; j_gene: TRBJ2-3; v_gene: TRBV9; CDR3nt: TGTGCCAGCGGACAGGGGACGCTGGGTTCGACAGATACGCAGTATTTT; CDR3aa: CASGQGTLGSTDTQYF
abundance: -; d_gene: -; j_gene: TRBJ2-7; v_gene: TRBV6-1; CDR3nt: TGTGCCAGCAGTGAATTGGGTCGGGCGGCGCAGTACTTC; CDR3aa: CASSELGRAAQYF
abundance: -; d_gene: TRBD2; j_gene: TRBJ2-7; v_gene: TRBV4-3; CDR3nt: TGCGCCAGCAGCCAAGAACTAGCGGGCCTCTACGAGCAGTACTTC; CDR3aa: CASSQELAGLYEQYF